This T cell receptor beta chain was profiled in a study of CD8 T cells in ankylosing spondylitis. Study-level findings and limits: Certain motif variants had earlier appeared in reactive arthritis synovial fluid and blood. Blood from ankylosing spondylitis patients appeared to carry a characteristic roughly 8-variant TCR beta motif.

One entry per CDR3 protein, called by TCRdb with MiXCR from the 5' RACE reads. Among hundreds of thousands of distinct CDR3 sequences listed, under 25% were seen once. As regards this clonotype: Its antigen is undetermined.

This receptor was obtained from a female donor with ankylosing spondylitis or in good health (not recorded which). Sequences were obtained from blood, either unsorted or a sorted T cell fraction (not recorded which).

The CDR3 spells CASRTGAALSPLHF. The CDR3 bases are TGTGCCAGCAGGACAGGGGCCGCTCTGTCACCCCTCCACTTT. The chain has TRBV6-5 and TRBJ1-6, with TRBD1 identical over 8 bases. CDR1 and CDR2 from the germline V gene are MNHEY and SVGAGI. V shed 6 bases and J 10 bases; nucleotides not matched to a gene: 8. The CDR3 is 14 amino acids.